One T cell receptor (beta chain) is described in this entry. The antigen remains undetermined. The source of the sample is a study of cytomegalovirus exposure and HLA in healthy donors. Study results and caveats: For most subjects, TCR beta sequences were reported to predict HLA-A and HLA-B alleles with accuracy.

The study ran its PCR with 60 Vbeta and 13 Jbeta primers. Method: immunoSEQ multiplex PCR; TCRdb's copy keeps in-frame clones and lacks some. The sample shows approximately 170,000 clones, approximately 81% of them seen only once. The germline V and J ends were trimmed by 5 bases and 1 base, with 11 bases remaining between them. Germline assignment: CDR1 SGHAT and CDR2 FQNNGV. CDR3 length: 14 amino acids. The receptor was derived from a boy younger than 10 in good health and CMV-seronegative. The rearrangement joins TRBV11-2 to TRBJ1-1; D might be TRBD1 (6 bases). Sequencing was done on a sample of PBMCs. CDR3 sequence (DNA): TGTGCCAGCAGCAACAGGGCTCCGAACACTGAAGCTTTCTTT. Its protein is CASSNRAPNTEAFF.